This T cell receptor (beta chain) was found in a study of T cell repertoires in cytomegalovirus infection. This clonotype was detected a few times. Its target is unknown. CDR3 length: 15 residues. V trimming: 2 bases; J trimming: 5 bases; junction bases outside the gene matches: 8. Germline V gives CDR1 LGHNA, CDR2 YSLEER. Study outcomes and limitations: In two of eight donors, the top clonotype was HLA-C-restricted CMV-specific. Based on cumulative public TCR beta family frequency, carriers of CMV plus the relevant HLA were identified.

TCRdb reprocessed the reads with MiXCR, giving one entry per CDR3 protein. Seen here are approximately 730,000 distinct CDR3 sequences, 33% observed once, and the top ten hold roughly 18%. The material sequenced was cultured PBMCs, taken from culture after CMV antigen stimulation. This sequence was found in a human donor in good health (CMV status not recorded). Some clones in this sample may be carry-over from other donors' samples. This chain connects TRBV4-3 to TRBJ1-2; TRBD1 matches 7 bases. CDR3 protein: CASSQYDRDSYGYTF. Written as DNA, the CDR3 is TGCGCCAGCAGCCAATACGACAGGGACTCATATGGCTACACCTTC.